Below are 4 T cell receptor beta chains sequenced from a single sample in a study of human T cells and chemical hapten exposure. Unfractionated whole blood served as the source for total RNA extraction. Individual cDNA molecules had unique molecular identifiers attached to them by the library. Each CDR3 protein gets one entry after TCRdb re-called the reads with MiXCR. This sample has around 120,000 distinct CDR3 sequences; over 7.5% occur once, and the top ten carry around 1.4%. Specimen: whole blood. These receptors were taken from a human donor in good health. Some clones in this sample may be carry-over from other donors' samples.

The table lists this clonotype with a few counts. This chain joins TRBV7-2 and TRBJ2-3, with 8 nucleotides matching TRBD2. From germline, CDR1 is SGHTA and CDR2 FQGNSA. V lost 1 base and J lost 4; bases outside the gene matches: 1. The CDR3 totals 14 residues. The CDR3 bases are TGTGCCAGCAGCTTAGTGCGGGAGGCAGATACGCAGTATTTT. Protein: CASSLVREADTQYF.

The chain recombines TRBV24-1 with TRBJ2-1; TRBD1 agrees at 9 bases. Germline CDR1 is KGHDR and CDR2 is SFDVKD. Unmatched junction bases numbered 6, after V lost 4 bases and J lost 9 bases. This CDR3 has 14 residues. The CDR3 region has the DNA TGTGCCACCAGTGACCAGGACAGGGGAAGTGAGCAGTTCTTC. This gives the protein CATSDQDRGSEQFF.

This clonotype was counted at least ten times. DNA of the CDR3: TGTGCCAGCAGCTTGCGGACAGTGTACACTGAAGCTTTCTTT. Protein: CASSLRTVYTEAFF. The gene calls are TRBV5-5 and TRBJ1-1, with TRBD1 as a possible D gene (6 bases). The CDR3 spans 14 residues. The V and J ends lost 1 base and 3 bases respectively, with 10 bases between them. Germline CDR1 is SGHKS and CDR2 is YYEKEE (reference sequence).

This clonotype was counted ten times or more. In DNA form, the CDR3 reads TGCAGTGCTAGAGAAGTACTAGCCGATGAGCAGTTCTTC. Translated: CSAREVLADEQFF. The genes are TRBV20-1 and TRBJ2-1; possible D gene TRBD2, 6 bases. The CDR3 is 13 residues long. The V end lost 0 bases, the J end lost 8 bases, and 11 bases lay between the germline ends. Per germline, CDR1 DFQATT and CDR2 SNEGSKA (reference sequence).